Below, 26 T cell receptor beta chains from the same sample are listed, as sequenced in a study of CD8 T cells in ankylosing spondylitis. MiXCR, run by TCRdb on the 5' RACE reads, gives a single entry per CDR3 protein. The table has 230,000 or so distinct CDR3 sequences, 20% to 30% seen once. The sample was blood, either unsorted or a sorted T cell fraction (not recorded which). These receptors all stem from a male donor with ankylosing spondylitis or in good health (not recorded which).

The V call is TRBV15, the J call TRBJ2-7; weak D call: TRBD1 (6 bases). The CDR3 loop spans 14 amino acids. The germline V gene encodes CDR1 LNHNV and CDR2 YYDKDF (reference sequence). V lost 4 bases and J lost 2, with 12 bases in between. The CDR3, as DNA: TGTGCCACCAGCAAAGAACAGGGACCCTACGAGCAGTACTTC. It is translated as CATSKEQGPYEQYF.

The CDR3 here is CASSWGREQFF. CDR3 sequence (DNA): TGTGCCAGCAGTTGGGGTCGCGAGCAGTTCTTC. This chain uses TRBV12-3 or TRBV12-4 with TRBJ2-1, with D uncertain. Between the trimmed V and J ends, which lost 4 bases and 10 bases, there was a span of 8 bases. There are 11 residues in the CDR3.

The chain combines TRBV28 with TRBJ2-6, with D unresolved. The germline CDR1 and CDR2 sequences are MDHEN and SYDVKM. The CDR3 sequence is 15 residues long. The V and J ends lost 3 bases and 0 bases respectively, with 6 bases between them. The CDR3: CASSFEHSGANVLTF. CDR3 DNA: TGTGCCAGCAGTTTTGAGCACTCTGGGGCCAACGTCCTGACTTTC.

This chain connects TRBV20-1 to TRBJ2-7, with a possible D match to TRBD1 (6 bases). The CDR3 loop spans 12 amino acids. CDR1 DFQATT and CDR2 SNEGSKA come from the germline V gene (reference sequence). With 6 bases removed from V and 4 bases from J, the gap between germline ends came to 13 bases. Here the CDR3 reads CSARDNGYEQYF. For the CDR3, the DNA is TGCAGTGCAAGGGACAACGGGTACGAGCAGTACTTC.

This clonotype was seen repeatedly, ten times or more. In DNA form, the CDR3 reads TGTGCCAGCAGTTTAGGGACAGGAGATACGCAGTATTTT. Residues: CASSLGTGDTQYF. The rearrangement joins TRBV12-3 or TRBV12-4 to TRBJ2-3, with TRBD1 matching 7 bases. Trimming took 1 base from V and 5 from J; bases not matched to a gene: 0. The CDR3 consists of 13 residues.

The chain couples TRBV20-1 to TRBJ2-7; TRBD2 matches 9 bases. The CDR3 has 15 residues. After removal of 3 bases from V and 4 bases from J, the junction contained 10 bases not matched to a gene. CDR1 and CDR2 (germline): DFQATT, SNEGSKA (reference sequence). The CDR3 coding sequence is TGCAGTGCTAGTGACGGGCGGGGGGGCCGGTACGAGCAGTACTTC. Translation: CSASDGRGGRYEQYF.

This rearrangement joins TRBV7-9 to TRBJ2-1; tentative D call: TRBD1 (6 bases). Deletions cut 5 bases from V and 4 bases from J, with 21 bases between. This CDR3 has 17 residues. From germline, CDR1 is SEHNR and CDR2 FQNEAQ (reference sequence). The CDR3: CASSQGWTPPAYNEQFF. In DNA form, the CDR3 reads TGTGCCAGCAGCCAGGGGTGGACTCCACCGGCGTACAATGAGCAGTTCTTC.

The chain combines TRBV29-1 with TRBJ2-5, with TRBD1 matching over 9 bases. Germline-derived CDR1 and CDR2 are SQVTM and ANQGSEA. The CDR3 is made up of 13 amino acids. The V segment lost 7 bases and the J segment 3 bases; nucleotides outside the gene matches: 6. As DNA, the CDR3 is TGCAGCGCTCAAGACAGGGGGGAAGAGACCCAGTACTTC. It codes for CSAQDRGEETQYF. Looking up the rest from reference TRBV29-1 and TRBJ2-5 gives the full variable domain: SAVISQKPSRDICQRGTSLTIQCQVDSQVTMMFWYRQQPGQSLTLIATANQGSEATYESGFVIDKFPISRPNLTFSTLTVSNMSPEDSSIYLCSAQDRGEETQYFGPGTRLLVL.

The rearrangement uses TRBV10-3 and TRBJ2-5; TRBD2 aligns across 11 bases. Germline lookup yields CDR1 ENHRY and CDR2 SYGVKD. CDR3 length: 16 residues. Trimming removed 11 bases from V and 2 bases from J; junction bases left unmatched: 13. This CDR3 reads CAVSPTSGSRQETQYF. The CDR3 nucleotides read TGTGCCGTGTCGCCTACTAGCGGGAGTCGGCAAGAGACCCAGTACTTC.

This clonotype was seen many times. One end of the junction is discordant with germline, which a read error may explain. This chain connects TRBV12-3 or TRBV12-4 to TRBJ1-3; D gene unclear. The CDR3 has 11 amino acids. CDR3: CASSLAGRRDF. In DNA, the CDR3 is TGTGCCAGCAGTTTAGCCGGGCGAAGAGATTTT.

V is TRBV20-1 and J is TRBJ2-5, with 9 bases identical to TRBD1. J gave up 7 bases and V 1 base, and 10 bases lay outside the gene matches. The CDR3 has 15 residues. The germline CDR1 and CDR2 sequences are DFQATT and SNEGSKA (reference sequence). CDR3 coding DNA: TGCAGTGCTAGAGTCCCTACAGGGGGCAGAGGGACCCAGTACTTC. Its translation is CSARVPTGGRGTQYF.

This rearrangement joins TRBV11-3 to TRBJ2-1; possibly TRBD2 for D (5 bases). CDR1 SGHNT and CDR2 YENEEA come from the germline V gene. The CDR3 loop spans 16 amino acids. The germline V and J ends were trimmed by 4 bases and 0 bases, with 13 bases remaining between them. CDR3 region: CASSSGYSDSYNEQFF. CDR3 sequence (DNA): TGTGCCAGCAGCTCCGGATATAGCGACTCCTACAATGAGCAGTTCTTC.

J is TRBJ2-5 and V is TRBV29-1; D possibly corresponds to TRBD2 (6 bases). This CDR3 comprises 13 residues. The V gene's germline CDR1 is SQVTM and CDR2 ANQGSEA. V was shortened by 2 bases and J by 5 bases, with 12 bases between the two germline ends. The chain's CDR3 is CSVESRGLETQYF. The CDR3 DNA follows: TGCAGCGTTGAATCGCGGGGTTTGGAGACCCAGTACTTC.

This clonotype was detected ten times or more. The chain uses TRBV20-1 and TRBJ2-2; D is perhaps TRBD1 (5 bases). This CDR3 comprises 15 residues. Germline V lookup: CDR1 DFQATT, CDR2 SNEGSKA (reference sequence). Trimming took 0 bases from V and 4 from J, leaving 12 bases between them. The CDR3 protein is CSARDAGPSTGELFF. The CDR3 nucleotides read TGCAGTGCTAGAGATGCAGGGCCTAGCACCGGGGAGCTGTTTTTT.

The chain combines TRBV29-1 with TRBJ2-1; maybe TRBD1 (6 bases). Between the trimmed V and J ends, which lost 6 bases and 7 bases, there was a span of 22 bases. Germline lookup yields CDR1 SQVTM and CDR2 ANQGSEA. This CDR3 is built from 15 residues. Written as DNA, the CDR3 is TGCAGCGTGGGGGCTGCAGGGCGTACTGGGAATGAGCAGTTCTTC. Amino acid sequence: CSVGAAGRTGNEQFF.

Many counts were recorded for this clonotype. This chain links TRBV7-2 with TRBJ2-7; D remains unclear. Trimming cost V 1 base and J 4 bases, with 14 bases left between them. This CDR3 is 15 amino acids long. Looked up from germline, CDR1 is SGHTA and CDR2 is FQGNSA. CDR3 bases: TGTGCCAGCAGCTTAGGATCCGGGCTCGGGTACGAGCAGTACTTC. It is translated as CASSLGSGLGYEQYF.

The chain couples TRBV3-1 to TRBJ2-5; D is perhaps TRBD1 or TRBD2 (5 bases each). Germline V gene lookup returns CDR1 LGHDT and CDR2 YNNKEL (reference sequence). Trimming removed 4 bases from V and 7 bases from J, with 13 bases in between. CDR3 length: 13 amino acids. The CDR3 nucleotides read TGTGCCAGCAGCCGGGACCCCGGTGTGACCCAGTACTTC. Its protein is CASSRDPGVTQYF.

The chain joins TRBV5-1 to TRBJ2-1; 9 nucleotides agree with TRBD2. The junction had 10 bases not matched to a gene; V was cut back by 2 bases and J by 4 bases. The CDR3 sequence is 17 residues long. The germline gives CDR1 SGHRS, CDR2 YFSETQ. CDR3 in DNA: TGCGCCAGCAGCTTTTTTAGCGGGGGACTTATGTACAATGAGCAGTTCTTC. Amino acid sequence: CASSFFSGGLMYNEQFF.

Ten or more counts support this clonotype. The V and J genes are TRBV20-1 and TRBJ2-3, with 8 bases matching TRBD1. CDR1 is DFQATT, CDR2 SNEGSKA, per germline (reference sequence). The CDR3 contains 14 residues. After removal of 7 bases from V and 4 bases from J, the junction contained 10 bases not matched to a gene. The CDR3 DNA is TGCAGTGTCGCCCCGGGACAGGTCCCAGATACGCAGTATTTT. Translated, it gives CSVAPGQVPDTQYF.

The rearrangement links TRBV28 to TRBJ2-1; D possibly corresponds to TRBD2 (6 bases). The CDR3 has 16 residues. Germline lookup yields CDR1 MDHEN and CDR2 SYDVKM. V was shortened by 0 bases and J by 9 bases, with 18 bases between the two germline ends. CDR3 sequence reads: CASSLWGTASEGEQFF. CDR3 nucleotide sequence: TGTGCCAGCAGTTTATGGGGAACGGCATCGGAGGGTGAGCAGTTCTTC.

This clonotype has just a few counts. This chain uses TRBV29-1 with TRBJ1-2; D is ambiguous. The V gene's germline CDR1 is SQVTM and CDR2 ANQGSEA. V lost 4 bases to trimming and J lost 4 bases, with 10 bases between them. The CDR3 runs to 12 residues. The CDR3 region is CSVGGRSYGYTF. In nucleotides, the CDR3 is TGCAGCGTTGGGGGAAGGAGCTATGGCTACACCTTC.

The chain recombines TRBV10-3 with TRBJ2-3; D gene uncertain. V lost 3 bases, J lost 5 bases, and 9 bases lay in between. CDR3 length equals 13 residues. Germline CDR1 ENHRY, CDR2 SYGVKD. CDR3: CAISDPLVDTQYF. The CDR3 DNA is TGTGCCATCAGTGACCCCCTAGTAGATACGCAGTATTTT.

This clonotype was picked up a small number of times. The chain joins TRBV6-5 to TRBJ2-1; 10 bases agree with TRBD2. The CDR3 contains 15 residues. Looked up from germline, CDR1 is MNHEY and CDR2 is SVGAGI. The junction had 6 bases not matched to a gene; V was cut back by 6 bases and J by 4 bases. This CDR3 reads CASRLPSGGYNEQFF. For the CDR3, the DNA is TGTGCCAGCAGGTTACCTAGCGGGGGTTACAATGAGCAGTTCTTC.

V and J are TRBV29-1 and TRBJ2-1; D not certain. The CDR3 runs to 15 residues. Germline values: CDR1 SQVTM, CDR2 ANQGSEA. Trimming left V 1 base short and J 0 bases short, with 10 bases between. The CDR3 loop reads CSVEGVRSSYNEQFF. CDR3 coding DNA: TGCAGCGTTGAAGGGGTCCGGAGCTCCTACAATGAGCAGTTCTTC.

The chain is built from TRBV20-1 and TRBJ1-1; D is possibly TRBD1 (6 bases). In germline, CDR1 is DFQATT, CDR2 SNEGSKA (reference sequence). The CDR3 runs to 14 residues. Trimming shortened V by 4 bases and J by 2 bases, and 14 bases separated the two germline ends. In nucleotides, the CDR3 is TGCAGTGCTAAACAGGGAGGAGGCAACACTGAAGCTTTCTTT. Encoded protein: CSAKQGGGNTEAFF.

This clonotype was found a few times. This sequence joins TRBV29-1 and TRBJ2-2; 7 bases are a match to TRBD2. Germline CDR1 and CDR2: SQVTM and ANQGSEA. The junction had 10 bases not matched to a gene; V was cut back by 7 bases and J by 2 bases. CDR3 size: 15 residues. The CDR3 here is CSADRGRGNTGELFF. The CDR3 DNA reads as TGCAGCGCCGATCGAGGGAGGGGAAACACCGGGGAGCTGTTTTTT.